There are many counts of the clone carrying this TCR beta chain. This library used roughly 370 ng RNA and molecular barcoded adaptors spanning alpha/delta and beta/gamma chains. TCRdb re-derived calls from the reads in MiXCR, one entry per CDR3 protein. The data contain almost 40,000 distinct CDR3 sequences, about 15% of them seen just once; the ten biggest clones take up more than 15%. The sample belongs to a study of read filtering for tumor transcriptome and immune sequencing. The overall study: DNase treatment preceded whole-transcriptome library preparation.

The length of the CDR3 is 16 residues. Trimming cost V 3 bases and J 3 bases; bases outside gene matches: 6. Germline CDR1 and CDR2: LNHDA and SQIVND (reference sequence). Material: a population of CD138-negative cells sorted from bone marrow. The V call is TRBV19, the J call TRBJ2-1, with TRBD2 matching 9 bases. This clonotype was sampled from a donor over 35 with multiple myeloma. The CDR3 loop is CASSIRLAGFYNEQFF. The DNA of the CDR3 is TGTGCCAGTAGTATCCGCCTAGCGGGATTCTACAATGAGCAGTTCTTC.